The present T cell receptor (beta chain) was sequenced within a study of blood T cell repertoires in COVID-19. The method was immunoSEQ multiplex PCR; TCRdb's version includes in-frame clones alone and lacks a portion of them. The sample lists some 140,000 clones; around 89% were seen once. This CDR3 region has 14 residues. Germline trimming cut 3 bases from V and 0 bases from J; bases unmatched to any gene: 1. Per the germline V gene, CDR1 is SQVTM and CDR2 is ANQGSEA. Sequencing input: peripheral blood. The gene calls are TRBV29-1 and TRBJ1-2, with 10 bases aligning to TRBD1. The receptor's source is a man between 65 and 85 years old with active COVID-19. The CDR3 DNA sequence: TGCAGCGTTGACGGACAGGGGGCTAACTATGGCTACACCTTC. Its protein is CSVDGQGANYGYTF.